The 27 T cell receptor beta chains below come from one sample, sequenced in a study of T-cell reconstitution after alpha-beta-depleted transplantation in children. Unique molecular identifiers featured in how the TCRbeta library was prepared. One entry per CDR3 protein, called by TCRdb with MiXCR from the PCR reads. The data hold some 300,000 distinct CDR3 sequences, with 9% to 12% observed a single time. Sequencing was performed on PBMCs from the stem cell graft donor, taken from the stem cell graft. These receptors were obtained from a human donor who donated a stem cell graft to a child with acute lymphoblastic leukemia.

The V call is TRBV20-1, the J call TRBJ1-5; 12 bases line up with TRBD1. This CDR3 has 16 residues. With 0 bases clipped from V and 6 bases from J, the junction kept 6 bases outside the gene matches. Germline loops: CDR1 DFQATT, CDR2 SNEGSKA (reference sequence). The CDR3 DNA reads TGCAGTGCTAGAGATGGGGGGACAGGGGGCAGTCAGCCCCAGCATTTT. The encoded protein is CSARDGGTGGSQPQHF.

The chain recombines TRBV5-6 with TRBJ2-7; D is uncertain. The germline V gene has CDR1 SGHDT and CDR2 YYEEEE. V was pared by 0 bases and J by 6 bases, with 13 bases between. This CDR3 comprises 14 residues. The CDR3 coding sequence is TGTGCCAGCAGCTTGGGACCCTCCGTACGCGAGCAGTACTTC. Amino acid sequence: CASSLGPSVREQYF.

The chain joins TRBV6-5 to TRBJ2-3, with a tentative D call TRBD1 (5 bases). Germline V CDR1 and CDR2: MNHEY, SVGAGI. This CDR3 contains 16 residues. The V and J ends lost 0 bases and 5 bases respectively, with 15 bases between them. CDR3 coding DNA: TGTGCCAGCAGTTACTCGGACACGGTTATTCGAGATACGCAGTATTTT. The encoded protein is CASSYSDTVIRDTQYF.

At least ten counts were recorded for this clonotype. J is TRBJ2-1 and V is TRBV7-9; D call uncertain. The CDR3 is 14 residues long. Germline values: CDR1 SEHNR, CDR2 FQNEAQ (reference sequence). V was trimmed by 1 base and J by 4 bases, leaving 8 bases between them. The CDR3 region is CASSLGHAYNEQFF. The CDR3 DNA sequence: TGTGCCAGCAGCTTAGGCCATGCTTACAATGAGCAGTTCTTC.

The sample holds a few counts of this clonotype. The chain links TRBV15 to TRBJ2-1; possible D gene TRBD2, 5 bases. From germline, CDR1 is LNHNV and CDR2 YYDKDF (reference sequence). V lost 0 bases and J lost 5, with 17 bases in between. The CDR3 is 17 amino acids. The CDR3 is CATSRDRRPTSHNEQFF. CDR3 in DNA: TGTGCCACCAGCAGAGATCGGAGGCCTACCTCTCACAATGAGCAGTTCTTC.

This clonotype was observed a handful of times. The chain combines TRBV7-9 with TRBJ2-7; no clear D. The germline CDR1 and CDR2 sequences are SEHNR and FQNEAQ (reference sequence). The CDR3 covers 14 residues. The V and J ends lost 5 bases and 3 bases respectively, with 14 bases between them. The CDR3 sequence: CASSHRLAHYEQYF. CDR3 bases: TGTGCCAGCAGCCACAGACTTGCCCACTACGAGCAGTACTTC.

The chain joins TRBV6-2 or TRBV6-3 to TRBJ1-2; the D gene is possibly TRBD1 (6 bases). From germline, CDR1 is MNHEY and CDR2 SVGEGT. The CDR3 sequence is 14 residues long. Trimming took 6 bases from V and 4 from J, leaving 15 bases between them. CDR3 residues: CASSSPGHLYGYTF. For the CDR3, the DNA is TGTGCCAGCAGCTCCCCGGGACACCTCTATGGCTACACCTTC.

A word on this clonotype: Given a far larger clone just one base away, this is likely a sequencing read error. The chain is built from TRBV4-3 and TRBJ2-7, with 10 bases matching TRBD1. CDR1 LGHNA and CDR2 YSLEER come from the germline V gene. With 7 bases clipped from V and 2 bases from J, the junction kept 5 bases outside the gene matches. This CDR3 is 14 amino acids long. The CDR3 reads CASTPGTGAYEQYF. CDR3 DNA sequence: TGCGCCAGCACTCCCGGGACAGGGGCCTACGAGCAGTACTTC.

This clonotype was found many times. The gene calls are TRBV27 and TRBJ1-6, with D uncertain. The V end was cut by 6 bases, the J end by 7 bases, with 7 bases between. Germline CDR1 and CDR2: MNHEY and SMNVEV (reference sequence). This CDR3 has 12 residues. The CDR3: CASSGGNSPLHF. CDR3 bases: TGTGCCAGCAGCGGCGGGAATTCACCCCTCCACTTT.

The chain employs TRBV7-8 and TRBJ2-7; the match to TRBD2 covers 8 bases. The CDR3 is 16 residues long. Germline CDR1 is SGHVS and CDR2 is FQNEAQ. V gave up 5 bases and J gave up 1 base; unmatched junction bases: 10. The CDR3 region is CASSTRGGGRSYEQYF. CDR3 nucleotides: TGTGCCAGCAGCACTCGGGGGGGTGGAAGATCCTACGAGCAGTACTTC.

The V gene is TRBV12-3 or TRBV12-4, the J gene TRBJ1-5; 9 positions match TRBD1. CDR3 length: 15 residues. Trimming at V came to 5 bases and at J to 7 bases, leaving 9 bases not matched to a gene. The CDR3 protein is CASSQTGQGRQPQHF. In nucleotides, the CDR3 is TGTGCCAGCAGTCAAACGGGACAGGGAAGGCAGCCCCAGCATTTT.

The V and J genes are TRBV6-2 or TRBV6-3 and TRBJ2-1; D gene uncertain. The V end lost 5 bases, the J end lost 6 bases, and 8 bases lay between the germline ends. In germline, CDR1 is MNHEY, CDR2 SVGEGT. CDR3 size: 12 residues. In DNA, the CDR3 is TGTGCCAGCAGTATCACGTCCAATGAGCAGTTCTTC. It specifies CASSITSNEQFF.

The chain employs TRBV27 and TRBJ2-3; no firm D call. The CDR3 length is 14 residues. The germline V and J ends were trimmed by 4 bases and 2 bases, with 10 bases remaining between them. Looked up from germline, CDR1 is MNHEY and CDR2 is SMNVEV (reference sequence). The chain's CDR3 is CASSSPTHTDTQYF. CDR3 coding DNA: TGTGCCAGCAGTTCTCCTACCCACACAGATACGCAGTATTTT.

This clonotype was picked up a small number of times. V and J are TRBV20-1 and TRBJ2-7; D may be TRBD2 (6 bases). The V end lost 7 bases, the J end lost 3 bases, and 10 bases lay between the germline ends. Germline CDR1 reads DFQATT; CDR2 reads SNEGSKA (reference sequence). The CDR3 extends over 11 amino acids. The CDR3 protein is CSGGLYYEQYF. CDR3 DNA sequence: TGCAGTGGGGGACTTTACTACGAGCAGTACTTC.

This clonotype was seen more than once but under ten times. The chain recombines TRBV5-1 with TRBJ2-7; TRBD1 matches 9 bases. From germline, CDR1 is SGHRS and CDR2 YFSETQ. The junction had 9 bases not matched to a gene; V was cut back by 6 bases and J by 5 bases. The CDR3 has 14 residues. CDR3 nucleotide sequence: TGCGCCAGCACAACCGGGACAGGGAACCACGAGCAGTACTTC. Translation gives CASTTGTGNHEQYF.

In its sample, this clonotype was seen many times. V usage is TRBV5-1 and J usage is TRBJ2-7, with D possibly TRBD1 on 6 matching bases. Trimming took 4 bases from V and 5 from J, leaving 13 bases between them. This CDR3 has 13 residues. Germline values: CDR1 SGHRS, CDR2 YFSETQ. CDR3 nucleotides: TGCGCCAGCAGCCTAGACAGGATCCACGAGCAGTACTTC. Translation: CASSLDRIHEQYF.

The table lists this clonotype with a few counts. The rearrangement uses TRBV7-2 and TRBJ2-5, with unresolved D. V lost 7 bases, J lost 5 bases, and 17 bases lay in between. This CDR3 spans 14 amino acids. Germline assignment: CDR1 SGHTA and CDR2 FQGNSA. This CDR3 reads CASTRPGFGETQYF. The CDR3 DNA is TGTGCCAGCACCCGACCCGGCTTTGGGGAGACCCAGTACTTC.

The chain is built from TRBV10-3 and TRBJ2-5; D gene unclear. CDR3 size: 16 residues. CDR1 is ENHRY and CDR2 is SYGVKD in the germline V gene. Trimming removed 8 bases from V and 5 bases from J, with 24 bases in between. The chain's CDR3 is CAIAVGGYRAWETQYF. For the CDR3, the DNA is TGTGCCATCGCGGTTGGTGGATACCGGGCGTGGGAGACCCAGTACTTC.

In its sample, this clonotype was seen a few times. The V and J genes are TRBV7-9 and TRBJ2-1; perhaps TRBD1 as D (6 bases). CDR1 and CDR2 (germline): SEHNR, FQNEAQ (reference sequence). This CDR3 spans 16 amino acids. V was shortened by 2 bases and J by 0 bases, with 11 bases between the two germline ends. CDR3 protein: CASSLSQGSSYNEQFF. The DNA for the CDR3 is TGTGCCAGCAGCTTAAGCCAGGGGAGCTCCTACAATGAGCAGTTCTTC.

This clonotype was detected only a few times. The rearrangement links TRBV20-1 to TRBJ1-3; D unclear. CDR3 size: 14 residues. V was shortened by 1 base and J by 0 bases, with 7 bases between the two germline ends. Germline CDR1 is DFQATT and CDR2 is SNEGSKA (reference sequence). CDR3 protein: CSARARNSGNTIYF. The CDR3 DNA sequence: TGCAGTGCTAGAGCCCGAAACTCTGGAAACACCATATATTTT.

This clonotype was observed a handful of times. The chain couples TRBV5-1 to TRBJ2-3, with 7 nucleotides matching TRBD1. This CDR3 has 16 residues. The germline V gene has CDR1 SGHRS and CDR2 YFSETQ. V trimming: 4 bases; J trimming: 2 bases; junction bases outside the gene matches: 10. CDR3 bases: TGCGCCAGCAGCCGGCCACGGGACAGAGACACAGATACGCAGTATTTT. This encodes CASSRPRDRDTDTQYF. Full variable domain (outside the CDR3, taken from reference TRBV5-1 and TRBJ2-3): KAGVTQTPRYLIKTRGQQVTLSCSPISGHRSVSWYQQTPGQGLQFLFEYFSETQRNKGNFPGRFSGRQFSNSRSEMNVSTLELGDSALYLCASSRPRDRDTDTQYFGPGTRLTVL.

The chain employs TRBV24-1 and TRBJ2-1; 14 bases are shared with TRBD2. CDR1 KGHDR and CDR2 SFDVKD come from the germline V gene. V shed 4 bases, J shed 5 bases, and the junction held 3 bases outside the gene matches. The CDR3 extends over 16 amino acids. CDR3 region: CATSDAGLAGDNEQFF. In DNA form, the CDR3 reads TGTGCCACCAGTGACGCGGGACTAGCGGGAGACAATGAGCAGTTCTTC.

The CDR3 loop reads CASRQTSGSVNEQFF. In DNA, the CDR3 is TGTGCCAGCAGGCAGACTAGCGGGAGTGTCAATGAGCAGTTCTTC. The chain recombines TRBV6-5 with TRBJ2-1; TRBD2 aligns across 12 bases. Germline V gives CDR1 MNHEY, CDR2 SVGAGI. V lost 6 bases to trimming and J lost 6 bases; unmatched junction nucleotides: 6. This CDR3 comprises 15 residues.

This clonotype was recorded at least ten times. The chain employs TRBV10-2 and TRBJ2-7; TRBD2 matches 10 bases. Germline V gene sequence: CDR1 WSHSY, CDR2 SAAADI. Trimming at V came to 2 bases and at J to 3 bases, leaving 1 base not matched to a gene. There are 14 residues in the CDR3. The CDR3 sequence is CASSESGRVYEQYF. Here the CDR3 DNA reads TGCGCCAGCAGTGAGAGCGGGAGGGTCTACGAGCAGTACTTC.

This clonotype was recorded a few times. CDR3 protein: CASSQDRLPRNEQFF. The CDR3 bases are TGCGCCAGCAGCCAAGATCGGCTACCGAGGAATGAGCAGTTCTTC. The chain has TRBV4-1 and TRBJ2-1, with D uncertain. This CDR3 region has 15 residues. Trimming cost V 0 bases and J 7 bases, with 13 bases left between them. Germline V lookup: CDR1 MGHRA, CDR2 YSYEKL.

The V call is TRBV6-6, the J call TRBJ1-4, with 7 bases fitting TRBD1. The germline V gene has CDR1 MNHNY and CDR2 SVGAGI (reference sequence). V dropped 2 bases and J dropped 7; count of bases not matched to a gene: 1. The CDR3 contains 13 residues. CDR3 amino acids: CASSYRGLEKLFF. DNA for the CDR3: TGTGCCAGCAGTTACAGGGGGCTTGAAAAACTGTTTTTT.

The chain combines TRBV20-1 with TRBJ2-7, with D unresolved. The V end lost 3 bases, the J end lost 7 bases, and 16 bases lay between the germline ends. Germline CDR1 is DFQATT and CDR2 is SNEGSKA (reference sequence). The CDR3 has 13 residues. Here the CDR3 reads CSASERPAGEQYF. DNA for the CDR3: TGCAGTGCTAGCGAACGCCCCGCTGGGGAGCAGTACTTC.